This TCR beta chain was recovered during a study of STAT5B mutations in CD4+ large granular lymphocyte leukemia. Study-wide results and caveats: Top patient clones used TRBV06 genes more often: 8/27 versus 2/35 in controls.

The germline V gene encodes CDR1 SQVTM and CDR2 ANQGSEA. CDR3 length: 12 amino acids. Trimming removed 7 bases at V and 7 bases at J, with 16 bases between. TCRdb keeps only in-frame clones here, not all; method: immunoSEQ multiplex PCR. The table shows 30,000 or so clones, with about four fifths occurring only once. For this clone: What it binds is unknown.

The TCR was taken from a human donor in good health. The chain links TRBV29-1 to TRBJ1-2; a weak D match, TRBD1 (6 bases). Specimen: CD4+ T cells from blood buffy coats. CDR3 bases: TGCAGCGGAGGGGGTGAGGGTACTGGCTACACCTTC. This gives the protein CSGGGEGTGYTF.